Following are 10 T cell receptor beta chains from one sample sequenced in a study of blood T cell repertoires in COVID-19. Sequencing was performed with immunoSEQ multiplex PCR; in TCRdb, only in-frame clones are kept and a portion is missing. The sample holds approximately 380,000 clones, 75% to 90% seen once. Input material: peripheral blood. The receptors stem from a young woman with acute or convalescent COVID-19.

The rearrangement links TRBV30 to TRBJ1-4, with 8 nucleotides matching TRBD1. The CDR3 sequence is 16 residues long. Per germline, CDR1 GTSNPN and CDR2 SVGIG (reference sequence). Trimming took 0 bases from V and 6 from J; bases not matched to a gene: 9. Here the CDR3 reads CAWSVFSQGADEKLFF. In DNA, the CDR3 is TGTGCCTGGAGTGTATTCTCCCAGGGGGCCGATGAAAAACTGTTTTTT.

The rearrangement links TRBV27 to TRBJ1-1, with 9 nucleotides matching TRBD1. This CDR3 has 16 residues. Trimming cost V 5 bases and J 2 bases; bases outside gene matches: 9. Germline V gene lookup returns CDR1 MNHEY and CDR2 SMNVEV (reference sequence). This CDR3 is CASSPPDRGGNTEAFF. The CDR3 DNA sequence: TGTGCCAGCAGTCCGCCGGACAGGGGAGGAAACACTGAAGCTTTCTTT.

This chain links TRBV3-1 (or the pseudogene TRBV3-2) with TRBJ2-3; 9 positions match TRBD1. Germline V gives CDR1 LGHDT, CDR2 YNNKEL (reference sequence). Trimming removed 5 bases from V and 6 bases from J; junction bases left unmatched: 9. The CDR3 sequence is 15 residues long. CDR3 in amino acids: CASSSGTGIVDTQYF. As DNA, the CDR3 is TGTGCCAGCAGCTCCGGGACAGGGATAGTGGATACGCAGTATTTT.

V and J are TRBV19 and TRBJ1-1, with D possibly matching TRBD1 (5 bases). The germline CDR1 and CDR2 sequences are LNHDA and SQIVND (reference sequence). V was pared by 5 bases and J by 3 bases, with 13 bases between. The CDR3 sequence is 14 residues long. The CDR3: CASSSPDSYTEAFF. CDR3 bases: TGTGCCAGTAGTTCGCCCGACAGTTACACTGAAGCTTTCTTT.

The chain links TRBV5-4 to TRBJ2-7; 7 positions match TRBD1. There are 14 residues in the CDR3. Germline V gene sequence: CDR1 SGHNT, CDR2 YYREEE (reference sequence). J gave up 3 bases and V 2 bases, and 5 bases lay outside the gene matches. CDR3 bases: TGTGCCAGCAGCTTCAGAGGGGGCGTCTACGAGCAGTACTTC. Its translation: CASSFRGGVYEQYF. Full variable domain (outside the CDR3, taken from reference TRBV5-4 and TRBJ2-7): ETGVTQSPTHLIKTRGQQVTLRCSSQSGHNTVSWYQQALGQGPQFIFQYYREEENGRGNFPPRFSGLQFPNYSSELNVNALELDDSALYLCASSFRGGVYEQYFGPGTRLTVT.

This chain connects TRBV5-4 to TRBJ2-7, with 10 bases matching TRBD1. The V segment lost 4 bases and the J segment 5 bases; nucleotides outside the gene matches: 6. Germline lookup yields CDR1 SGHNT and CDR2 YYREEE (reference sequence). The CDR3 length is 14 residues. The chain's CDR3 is CASSNWDRGDEQYF. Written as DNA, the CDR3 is TGTGCCAGCAGCAACTGGGACAGGGGCGACGAGCAGTACTTC.

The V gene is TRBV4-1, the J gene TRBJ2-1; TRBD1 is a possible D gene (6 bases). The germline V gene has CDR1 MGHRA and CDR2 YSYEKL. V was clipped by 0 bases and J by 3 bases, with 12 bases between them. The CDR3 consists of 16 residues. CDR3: CASSQDKGVDYNEQFF. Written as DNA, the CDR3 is TGCGCCAGCAGCCAAGATAAGGGGGTGGACTACAATGAGCAGTTCTTC.

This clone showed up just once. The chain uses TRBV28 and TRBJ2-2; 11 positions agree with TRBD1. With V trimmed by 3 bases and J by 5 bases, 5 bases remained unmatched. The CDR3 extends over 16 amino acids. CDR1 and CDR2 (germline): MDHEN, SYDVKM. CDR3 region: CASSLGGQGATGELFF. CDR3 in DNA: TGTGCCAGCAGTTTGGGTGGACAGGGGGCGACCGGGGAGCTGTTTTTT.

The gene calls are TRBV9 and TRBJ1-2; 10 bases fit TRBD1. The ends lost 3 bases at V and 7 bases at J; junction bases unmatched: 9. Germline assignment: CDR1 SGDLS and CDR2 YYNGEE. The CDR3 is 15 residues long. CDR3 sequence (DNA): TGTGCCAGCAGCGCGGATGACAGGGGGCGGTTTGGCTACACCTTC. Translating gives CASSADDRGRFGYTF.

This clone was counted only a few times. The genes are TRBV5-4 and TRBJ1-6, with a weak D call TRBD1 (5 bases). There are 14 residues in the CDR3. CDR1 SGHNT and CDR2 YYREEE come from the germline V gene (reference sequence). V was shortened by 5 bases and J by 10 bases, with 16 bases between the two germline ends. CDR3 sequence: CASSFDRDNSPLHF. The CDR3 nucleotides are TGTGCCAGCAGTTTCGACAGAGACAACTCACCCCTCCACTTT.